This TCR beta chain was observed in a study of shared clonotypes between healthy human individuals. Notes on the study in general: The low donor count limited represented genetic and exposure-history diversity. Around 5.3% of naive CD4 clonotypes were shared across a handful of donors.

This clone was counted once. Its target is not known. Some clones are missing from TCRdb's copy, which holds only in-frame ones; the method was immunoSEQ multiplex PCR. The data show some 2,100,000 clones, with more than 90% seen just once and approximately 0.13% held by the top ten. The TCR was taken from a man aged 18 to 30 in good health. The sequencing sample was made of naive CD4+ T cells sorted from blood. The subset: CD45RA+ positively selected.

The CDR3 coding sequence is TGTGCCAGCAGCCCTATTGCGGGGGGGCAGGTCAATGAGCAGTTCTTC. Its translation is CASSPIAGGQVNEQFF. The chain combines TRBV9 with TRBJ2-1; 9 bases agree with TRBD2. CDR3 length equals 16 residues. V lost 4 bases to trimming and J lost 6 bases; unmatched junction nucleotides: 11. Looked up from germline, CDR1 is SGDLS and CDR2 is YYNGEE.